This record covers a single TCR beta chain. These data originate in a study of blood T cell repertoires in COVID-19. The overall study: The origin of the acute and convalescent COVID-19 samples was the United States, Italy and Spain. PBMCs, B-cell-depleted T cells, or T cells were the source of the cDNA or gDNA that made up the material.

During active infection, Seattle patients enrolled and were then monitored through disease. Per the germline V gene, CDR1 is LNHDA and CDR2 is SQIVND (reference sequence). Trimming pared 6 bases from V and 2 bases from J, leaving 12 bases between. This CDR3 spans 14 amino acids. As handled by the study authors: The assay estimated nucleated cells by amplifying reference gene primers. Clones were sequenced by immunoSEQ multiplex PCR, and TCRdb holds only the in-frame ones, with some missing. V, J and clone size derive from that table, while D and trimming were established from the DNA sequence. The sample shows about 370,000 clones, more than 80% of them seen only once.

The V call is TRBV19, the J call TRBJ2-3; possible D gene TRBD2, 5 bases. The sequenced sample was peripheral blood. The source is a woman in her twenties or thirties with COVID-19, enrolled during active disease. The CDR3 DNA follows: TGTGCCAGTAGGACTATGGTCGACACAGATACGCAGTATTTT. Its translation: CASRTMVDTDTQYF. The full variable domain, its missing parts supplied by reference TRBV19 and TRBJ2-3, is DGGITQSPKYLFRKEGQNVTLSCEQNLNHDAMYWYRQDPGQGLRLIYYSQIVNDFQKGDIAEGYSVSREKKESFPLTVTSAQKNPTAFYLCASRTMVDTDTQYFGPGTRLTVL.